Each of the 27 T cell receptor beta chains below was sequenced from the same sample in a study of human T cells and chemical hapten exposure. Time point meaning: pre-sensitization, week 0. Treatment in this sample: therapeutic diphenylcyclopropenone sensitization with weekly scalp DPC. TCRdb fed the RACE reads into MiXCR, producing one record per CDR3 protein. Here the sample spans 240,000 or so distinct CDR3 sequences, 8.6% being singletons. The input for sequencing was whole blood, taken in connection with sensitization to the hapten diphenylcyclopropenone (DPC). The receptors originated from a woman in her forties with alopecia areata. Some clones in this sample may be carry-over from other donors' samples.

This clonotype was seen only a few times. For the CDR3, the DNA is TGTGCCAGCAGTGAACAGAATCTTAGCAATCAGCCCCAGCATTTT. This gives the protein CASSEQNLSNQPQHF. This chain joins TRBV6-1 and TRBJ1-5; D ambiguous. The CDR3 consists of 15 residues. CDR1 and CDR2 (germline): MNHNS, SASEGT. The ends were cut back, 2 bases at V and 0 bases at J, with 8 bases in the middle.

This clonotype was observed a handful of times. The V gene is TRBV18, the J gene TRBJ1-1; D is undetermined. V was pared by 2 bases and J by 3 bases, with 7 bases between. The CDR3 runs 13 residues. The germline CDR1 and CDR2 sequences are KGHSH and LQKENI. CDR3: CASSPARYTEAFF. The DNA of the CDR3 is TGTGCCAGCTCACCAGCAAGGTACACTGAAGCTTTCTTT.

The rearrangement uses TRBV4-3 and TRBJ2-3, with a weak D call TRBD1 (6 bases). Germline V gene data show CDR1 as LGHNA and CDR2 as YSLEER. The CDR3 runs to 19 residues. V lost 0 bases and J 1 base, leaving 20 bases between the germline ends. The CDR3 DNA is TGCGCCAGCAGCCAAGATTGGGGGCCGGGGTTAGCGCGCACAGATACGCAGTATTTT. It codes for CASSQDWGPGLARTDTQYF.

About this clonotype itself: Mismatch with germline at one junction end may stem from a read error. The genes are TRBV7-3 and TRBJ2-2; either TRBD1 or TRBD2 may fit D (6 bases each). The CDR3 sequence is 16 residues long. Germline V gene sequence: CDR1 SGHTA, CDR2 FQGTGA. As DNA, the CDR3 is TGTGCCAGCAGCTTAACTGGGGGGCTGAACCCCGGGGAGCTGTTTTTT. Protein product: CASSLTGGLNPGELFF.

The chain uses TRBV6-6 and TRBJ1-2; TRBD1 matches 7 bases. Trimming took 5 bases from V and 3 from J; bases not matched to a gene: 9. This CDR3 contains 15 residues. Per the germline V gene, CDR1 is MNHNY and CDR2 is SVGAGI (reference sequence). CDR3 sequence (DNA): TGTGCCAGCAGTACCGGACAGGCTAGGGACTATGGCTACACCTTC. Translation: CASSTGQARDYGYTF.

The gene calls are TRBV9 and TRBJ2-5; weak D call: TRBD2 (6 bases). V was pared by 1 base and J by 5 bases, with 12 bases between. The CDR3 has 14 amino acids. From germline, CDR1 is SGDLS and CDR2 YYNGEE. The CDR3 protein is CASSVSQEGETQYF. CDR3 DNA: TGTGCCAGCAGCGTAAGTCAGGAGGGGGAGACCCAGTACTTC.

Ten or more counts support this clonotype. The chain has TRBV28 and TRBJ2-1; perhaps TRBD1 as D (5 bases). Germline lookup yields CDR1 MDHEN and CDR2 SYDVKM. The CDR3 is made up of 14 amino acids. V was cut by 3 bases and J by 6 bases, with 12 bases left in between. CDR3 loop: CASSFIRQGNEQFF. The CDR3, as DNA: TGTGCCAGCAGTTTCATTAGGCAGGGCAATGAGCAGTTCTTC.

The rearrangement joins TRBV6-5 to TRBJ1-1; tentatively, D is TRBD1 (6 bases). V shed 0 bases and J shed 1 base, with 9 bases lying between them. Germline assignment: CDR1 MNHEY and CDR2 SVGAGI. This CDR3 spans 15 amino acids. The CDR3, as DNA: TGTGCCAGCAGTTACTCCCAGGGGAGGAACACTGAAGCTTTCTTT. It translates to CASSYSQGRNTEAFF.

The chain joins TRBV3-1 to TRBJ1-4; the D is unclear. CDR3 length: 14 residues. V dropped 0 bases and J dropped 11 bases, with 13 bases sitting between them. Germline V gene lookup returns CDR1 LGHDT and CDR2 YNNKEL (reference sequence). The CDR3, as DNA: TGTGCCAGCAGCCAAGATATCACGGCGGGGAAACTGTTTTTT. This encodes CASSQDITAGKLFF. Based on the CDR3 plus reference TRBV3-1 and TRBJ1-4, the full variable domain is DTAVSQTPKYLVTQMGNDKSIKCEQNLGHDTMYWYKQDSKKFLKIMFSYNNKELIINETVPNRFSPKSPDKAHLNLHINSLELGDSAVYFCASSQDITAGKLFFGSGTQLSVL.

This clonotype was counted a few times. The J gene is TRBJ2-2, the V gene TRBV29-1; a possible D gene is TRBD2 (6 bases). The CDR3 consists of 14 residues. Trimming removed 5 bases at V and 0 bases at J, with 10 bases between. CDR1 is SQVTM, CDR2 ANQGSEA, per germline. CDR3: CSVPGLPNTGELFF. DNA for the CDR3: TGCAGCGTTCCGGGACTTCCGAACACCGGGGAGCTGTTTTTT.

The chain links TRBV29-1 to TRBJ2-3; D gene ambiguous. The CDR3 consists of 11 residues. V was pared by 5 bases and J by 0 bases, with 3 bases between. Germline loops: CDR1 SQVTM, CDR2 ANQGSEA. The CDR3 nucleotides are TGCAGCGTTTCTAGCACAGATACGCAGTATTTT. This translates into CSVSSTDTQYF.

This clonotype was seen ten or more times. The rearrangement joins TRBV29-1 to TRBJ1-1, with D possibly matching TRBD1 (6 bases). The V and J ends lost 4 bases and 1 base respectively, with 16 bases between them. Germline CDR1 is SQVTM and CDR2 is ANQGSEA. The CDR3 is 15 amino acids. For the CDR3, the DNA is TGCAGCGTTGTCCTAAGAGGGGGAGGGAACACTGAAGCTTTCTTT. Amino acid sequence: CSVVLRGGGNTEAFF.

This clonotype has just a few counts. The CDR3 nucleotides are TGTGCCAGCAGCTTTAGCGGGAGGGACGCAGATACGCAGTATTTT. It codes for CASSFSGRDADTQYF. The chain joins TRBV11-2 to TRBJ2-3, with 11 bases matching TRBD2. The length of the CDR3 is 15 residues. With 3 bases clipped from V and 4 bases from J, the junction kept 3 bases outside the gene matches. Germline V gene data show CDR1 as SGHAT and CDR2 as FQNNGV.

The CDR3 DNA reads as TGTGCCAGCAGCTTGTGGACTAGGGCCTCCTACAATGAGCAGTTCTTC. It encodes CASSLWTRASYNEQFF. The chain links TRBV7-9 to TRBJ2-1, with 7 bases lining up with TRBD2. The trim removed 3 bases at V and 0 bases at J, leaving 5 bases unmatched. The germline V gene encodes CDR1 SEHNR and CDR2 FQNEAQ (reference sequence). CDR3 length: 16 amino acids.

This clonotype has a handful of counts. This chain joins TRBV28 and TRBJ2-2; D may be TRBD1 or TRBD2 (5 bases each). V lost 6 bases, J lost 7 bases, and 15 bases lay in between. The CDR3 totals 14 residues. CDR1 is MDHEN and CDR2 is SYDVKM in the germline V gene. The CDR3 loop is CASRVGAQSGELFF. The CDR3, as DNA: TGTGCCAGCAGGGTCGGGGCGCAGAGCGGGGAGCTGTTTTTT.

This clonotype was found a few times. The DNA of the CDR3 is TGCAGCGTCGGACAGGGCGCGGATGAAGCTTTCTTT. It specifies CSVGQGADEAFF. The rearrangement uses TRBV29-1 and TRBJ1-1, with 8 bases lining up with TRBD1. Germline V gene sequence: CDR1 SQVTM, CDR2 ANQGSEA. This CDR3 is 12 amino acids long. J lost 7 bases, V lost 6 bases, and 7 bases had no gene match.

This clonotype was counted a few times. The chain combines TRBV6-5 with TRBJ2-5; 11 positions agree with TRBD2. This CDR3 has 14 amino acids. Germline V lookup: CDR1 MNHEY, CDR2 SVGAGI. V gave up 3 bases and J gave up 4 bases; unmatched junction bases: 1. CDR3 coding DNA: TGTGCCAGCAGTTATGGACTAGCGGGAGAGACCCAGTACTTC. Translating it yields CASSYGLAGETQYF.

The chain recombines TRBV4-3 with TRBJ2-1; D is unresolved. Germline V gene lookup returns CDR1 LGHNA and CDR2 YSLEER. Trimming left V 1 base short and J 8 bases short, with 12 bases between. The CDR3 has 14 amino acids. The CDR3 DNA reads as TGCGCCAGCAGCCAAGGCCTCCCGGCCGATGAGCAGTTCTTC. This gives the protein CASSQGLPADEQFF.

The CDR3 spells CSATLNSGANVLTF. CDR3 in DNA: TGCAGTGCTACCCTGAACTCTGGGGCCAACGTCCTGACTTTC. The rearrangement joins TRBV20-1 to TRBJ2-6; no reliable D call. Trimming shortened V by 4 bases and J by 0 bases, and 7 bases separated the two germline ends. This CDR3 region has 14 residues. Germline CDR1 is DFQATT and CDR2 is SNEGSKA (reference sequence).

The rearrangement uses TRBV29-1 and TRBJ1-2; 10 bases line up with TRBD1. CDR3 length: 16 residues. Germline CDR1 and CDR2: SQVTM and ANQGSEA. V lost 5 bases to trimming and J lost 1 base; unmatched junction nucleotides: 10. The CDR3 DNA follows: TGCAGCGTTTCAGGTGACAGGGGGCCTCATAACTATGGCTACACCTTC. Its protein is CSVSGDRGPHNYGYTF.

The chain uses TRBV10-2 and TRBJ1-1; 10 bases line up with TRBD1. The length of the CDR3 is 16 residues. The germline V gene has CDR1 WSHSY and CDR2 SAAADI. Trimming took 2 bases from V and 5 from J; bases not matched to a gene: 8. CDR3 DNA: TGCGCCAGCAGTGAGGGGGTGGGACAGGGGCGGACTGAAGCTTTCTTT. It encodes CASSEGVGQGRTEAFF.

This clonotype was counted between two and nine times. DNA for the CDR3: TGTGCCAGCAGTGAAAGACTAGCCTTCCGCACAGATACGCAGTATTTT. It yields the protein CASSERLAFRTDTQYF. The chain links TRBV2 to TRBJ2-3; 7 bases fit TRBD2. CDR3 length: 16 residues. Germline V gene lookup returns CDR1 SNHLY and CDR2 FYNNEI. Losses at the gene ends were 2 bases for V and 1 base for J; bases not matched to a gene: 6.

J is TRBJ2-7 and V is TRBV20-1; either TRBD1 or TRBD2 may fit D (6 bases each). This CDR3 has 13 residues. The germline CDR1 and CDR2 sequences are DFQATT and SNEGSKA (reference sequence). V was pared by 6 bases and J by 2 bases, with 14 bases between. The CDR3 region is CSAGGGQTYEQYF. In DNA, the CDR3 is TGCAGTGCAGGAGGGGGGCAAACCTACGAGCAGTACTTC.

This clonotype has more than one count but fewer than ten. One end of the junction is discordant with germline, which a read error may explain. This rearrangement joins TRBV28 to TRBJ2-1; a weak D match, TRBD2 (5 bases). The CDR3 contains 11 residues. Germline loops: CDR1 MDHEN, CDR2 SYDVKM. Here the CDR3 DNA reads TGTGTCAGCAGTCCCCCGGGGGAGCAGTTCTTC. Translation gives CVSSPPGEQFF.

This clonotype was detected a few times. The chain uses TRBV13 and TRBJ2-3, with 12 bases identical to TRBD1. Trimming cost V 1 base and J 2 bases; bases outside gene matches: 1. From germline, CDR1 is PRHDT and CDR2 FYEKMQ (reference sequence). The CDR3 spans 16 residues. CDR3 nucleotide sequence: TGTGCCAGCAGCTTAGTGGGACAGGGGGCCACAGATACGCAGTATTTT. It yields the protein CASSLVGQGATDTQYF.

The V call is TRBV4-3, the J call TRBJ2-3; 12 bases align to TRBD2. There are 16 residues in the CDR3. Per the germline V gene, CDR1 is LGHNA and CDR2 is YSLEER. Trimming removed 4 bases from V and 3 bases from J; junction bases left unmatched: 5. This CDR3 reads CASSLTSGSVTDTQYF. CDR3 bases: TGCGCCAGCAGCCTGACTAGCGGGAGTGTAACAGATACGCAGTATTTT.

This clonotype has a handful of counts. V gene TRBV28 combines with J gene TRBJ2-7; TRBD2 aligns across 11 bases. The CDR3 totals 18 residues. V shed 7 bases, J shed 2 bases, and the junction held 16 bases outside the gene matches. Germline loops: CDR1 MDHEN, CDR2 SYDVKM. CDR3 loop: CASKVPGTSGRGTYEQYF. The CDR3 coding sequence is TGTGCCAGCAAGGTTCCCGGGACTAGCGGCCGAGGGACCTACGAGCAGTACTTC.